A single sample is the source of the 27 T cell receptor beta chains below, sequenced in a study of preoperative IRX-2 immunotherapy in early breast cancer. Some clones are missing from TCRdb's copy, which holds only in-frame ones; the method was immunoSEQ multiplex PCR. The table includes 30,000 to 45,000 clones, roughly four fifths detected once. Treatment noted: preoperative locoregional IRX-2 cytokine immunotherapy. Sample: lymph node tissue, taken after IRX-2 immunotherapy. The receptors come from a human donor with breast cancer.

The J gene is TRBJ1-3, the V gene TRBV30; D ambiguous. V gave up 4 bases and J gave up 0 bases, with 16 bases separating them. CDR1 and CDR2 (germline): GTSNPN, SVGIG (reference sequence). CDR3 size: 16 residues. The CDR3 sequence is CAWTTTGNPSGNTIYF. For the CDR3, the DNA is TGTGCCTGGACTACTACGGGGAACCCCTCTGGAAACACCATATATTTT.

The CDR3 DNA follows: TGCGCCAGCAGCTTGGGGGTGGCGGGCAATCAGCCCCAGCATTTT. Protein: CASSLGVAGNQPQHF. The chain uses TRBV5-1 and TRBJ1-5, with D uncertain. CDR3 length: 15 amino acids. Germline V gene data show CDR1 as SGHRS and CDR2 as YFSETQ. Trimming pared 0 bases from V and 2 bases from J, leaving 9 bases between.

The chain recombines TRBV9 with TRBJ1-2; D call uncertain. V lost 5 bases, J lost 5 bases, and 10 bases lay in between. This CDR3 contains 12 residues. CDR1 SGDLS and CDR2 YYNGEE come from the germline V gene. The CDR3 bases are TGTGCCAGCAGTGCAAGTCCGTATGGCTACACCTTC. Its protein product is CASSASPYGYTF.

V is TRBV7-6 and J is TRBJ2-3; D gene ambiguous. V lost 1 base and J 7 bases, leaving 21 bases between the germline ends. CDR1 SGHVS and CDR2 FNYEAQ come from the germline V gene. The CDR3 loop spans 17 amino acids. DNA of the CDR3: TGTGCCAGCAGCTTAGGAGTTAACGGTGCCAGTGGAAATACGCAGTATTTT. It translates to CASSLGVNGASGNTQYF.

The rearrangement uses TRBV11-3 and TRBJ2-3; the D call may be TRBD1 or TRBD2 (5 bases each). The CDR3 runs to 15 residues. V shed 6 bases and J shed 5 bases, with 18 bases lying between them. Germline-derived CDR1 and CDR2 are SGHNT and YENEEA. CDR3 in DNA: TGTGCCAGCAGGCCCGGGACGGGGAATTTAGATACGCAGTATTTT. Its protein product is CASRPGTGNLDTQYF. Drawing the rest from reference TRBV11-3 and TRBJ2-3, the complete variable domain is EAGVVQSPRYKIIEKKQPVAFWCNPISGHNTLYWYLQNLGQGPELLIRYENEEAVDDSQLPKDRFSAERLKGVDSTLKIQPAELGDSAVYLCASRPGTGNLDTQYFGPGTRLTVL.

This clone was counted only a few times. The J gene is TRBJ1-2, the V gene TRBV19; the D gene is possibly TRBD1 (5 bases). This CDR3 has 16 residues. In germline, CDR1 is LNHDA, CDR2 SQIVND (reference sequence). Trimming left V 5 bases short and J 2 bases short, with 18 bases between. The CDR3 is CASSAGAPLRNYGYTF. As DNA, the CDR3 is TGTGCCAGTAGTGCCGGGGCGCCGCTAAGAAACTATGGCTACACCTTC.

This sequence joins TRBV28 and TRBJ2-1, with D perhaps being TRBD1 or TRBD2 (5 bases each). CDR3 size: 15 residues. Germline CDR1 is MDHEN and CDR2 is SYDVKM. Deletions cut 7 bases from V and 6 bases from J, with 19 bases between. As DNA, the CDR3 is TGTGCCAGCACCGTGGGGCAGGGTGAGGGCAATGAGCAGTTCTTC. Translation gives CASTVGQGEGNEQFF. Looking up the rest from reference TRBV28 and TRBJ2-1 gives the full variable domain: DVKVTQSSRYLVKRTGEKVFLECVQDMDHENMFWYRQDPGLGLRLIYFSYDVKMKEKGDIPEGYSVSREKKERFSLILESASTNQTSMYLCASTVGQGEGNEQFFGPGTRLTVL.

The chain links TRBV7-7 to TRBJ1-2; no clear D. This CDR3 is 14 amino acids long. Deletions cut 4 bases from V and 9 bases from J, with 18 bases between. Looked up from germline, CDR1 is SSHAT and CDR2 is FNYEAQ (reference sequence). The DNA of the CDR3 is TGTGCCAGCAGCTCTACGGAGGGCCGCGCTCGCTACACCTTC. Its translation: CASSSTEGRARYTF.

V is TRBV7-6 and J is TRBJ1-4; D is uncertain. Germline lookup yields CDR1 SGHVS and CDR2 FNYEAQ. V was pared by 2 bases and J by 3 bases, with 16 bases between. The CDR3 length is 17 residues. The CDR3: CASSLLGSPLPNEKLFF. Here the CDR3 DNA reads TGTGCCAGCAGCTTACTGGGATCGCCTCTTCCTAATGAAAAACTGTTTTTT.

The rearrangement links TRBV28 to TRBJ1-2, with TRBD1 matching 7 bases. Germline-derived CDR1 and CDR2 are MDHEN and SYDVKM. V shed 7 bases and J 5 bases; nucleotides not matched to a gene: 10. The CDR3 length is 14 residues. Here the CDR3 DNA reads TGTGCCAGCAATACAGGACAGGAACCGTATGGCTACACCTTC. Translation: CASNTGQEPYGYTF.

The CDR3 DNA follows: TGTGCCAGCAGCACCCAGGTTTACAATGGGCAGTTCTTC. This encodes CASSTQVYNGQFF. J is TRBJ2-1 and V is TRBV22-1; the table's D call, TRBD1, was not checked against the DNA. TRBV22-1 is classified as a pseudogene. The CDR3 loop spans 13 amino acids.

The J gene is TRBJ2-3, the V gene TRBV5-1, with 7 bases lining up with TRBD2. Germline CDR1 SGHRS, CDR2 YFSETQ. This CDR3 has 15 residues. The J segment lost 5 bases and the V segment lost 4 bases, leaving 10 bases of the junction unmatched. The DNA for the CDR3 is TGCGCCAGCAGCATCACAGCTACGGGAGGAGATACGCAGTATTTT. Amino acid sequence: CASSITATGGDTQYF.

The genes are TRBV5-1 and TRBJ2-7, with D perhaps being TRBD1 or TRBD2 (5 bases each). Germline CDR1 reads SGHRS; CDR2 reads YFSETQ. Trimming took 4 bases from V and 4 from J, leaving 18 bases between them. The CDR3 is 15 amino acids. In DNA, the CDR3 is TGCGCCAGCAGCCCCGCTGACAGACTAACTTACGAGCAGTACTTC. It encodes CASSPADRLTYEQYF.

The gene calls are TRBV6-8 and TRBJ2-5, with a possible D match to TRBD2 (5 bases). Germline lookup yields CDR1 MNHGY and CDR2 SAAAGT. Trimming shortened V by 7 bases and J by 3 bases, and 15 bases separated the two germline ends. The CDR3 is 14 amino acids. CDR3 sequence reads: CASKKVRDEETQYF. CDR3 bases: TGTGCCAGCAAGAAGGTGAGGGATGAAGAGACCCAGTACTTC.

This clone was seen only a few times. The V and J genes are TRBV6-8 and TRBJ1-5, with TRBD1 identical over 9 bases. The CDR3 loop spans 14 amino acids. Germline V gene sequence: CDR1 MNHGY, CDR2 SAAAGT. V was pared by 10 bases and J by 3 bases, with 7 bases of the junction left unmatched. The CDR3 loop reads CATGGQGNNQPQHF. The DNA for the CDR3 is TGTGCCACCGGGGGACAGGGAAACAATCAGCCCCAGCATTTT.

The chain uses TRBV11-3 and TRBJ1-1; D may be TRBD1 (5 bases). Germline values: CDR1 SGHNT, CDR2 YENEEA. The CDR3 runs 14 residues. V was pared by 1 base and J by 5 bases, with 11 bases between. The CDR3 region has the DNA TGTGCCAGCAGCTTAGGCTTAGGGGATACTGAAGCTTTCTTT. Translated, it gives CASSLGLGDTEAFF.

In DNA form, the CDR3 reads TGTGCCAGCACTCTGGCGGGGGATGTCGATGGCTACACCTTC. This encodes CASTLAGDVDGYTF. V usage is TRBV6-8 and J usage is TRBJ1-2; possible D gene TRBD1, 5 bases. The CDR3 runs to 14 residues. The V gene lost 7 bases and the J gene lost 6 bases, with 18 bases spanning the gap. CDR1 and CDR2 (germline): MNHGY, SAAAGT.

Details on this clone: The junction departs from germline at one end; a sequencing error may be responsible. The V and J genes are TRBV11-1 and TRBJ1-6, with D possibly TRBD1 on 5 matching bases. CDR1 and CDR2 (germline): SGHAT, FQDESV (reference sequence). The CDR3 runs to 15 residues. DNA of the CDR3: TGTGCCAGCAGCCAGAGGGACTCCGATAATTCACCCCTCCACTTT. Protein: CASSQRDSDNSPLHF.

This sequence joins TRBV7-7 and TRBJ2-2, with TRBD2 matching 7 bases. J was trimmed by 4 bases and V by 5 bases; bases with no gene match: 10. Per the germline V gene, CDR1 is SSHAT and CDR2 is FNYEAQ (reference sequence). The CDR3 runs to 16 residues. The CDR3 coding sequence is TGTGCCAGCAGCGAACGGGACTACCCGTTCACCGGGGAGCTGTTTTTT. It specifies CASSERDYPFTGELFF. Together with reference TRBV7-7 and TRBJ2-2, the CDR3 gives the full variable domain: GAGVSQSPRYKVTKRGQDVTLRCDPISSHATLYWYQQALGQGPEFLTYFNYEAQPDKSGLPSDRFSAERPEGSISTLTIQRTEQRDSAMYRCASSERDYPFTGELFFGEGSRLTVL.

The V and J genes are TRBV29-1 and TRBJ1-2; 11 bases are shared with TRBD1. Germline V CDR1 and CDR2: SQVTM, ANQGSEA. V lost 4 bases, J lost 4 bases, and 11 bases stayed unmatched. CDR3 length: 16 residues. Here the CDR3 reads CSVAGDRGGGSYGYTF. For the CDR3, the DNA is TGCAGCGTTGCCGGGGACAGGGGGGGTGGAAGCTATGGCTACACCTTC.

V and J are TRBV6-8 and TRBJ1-1, with a weak D call TRBD1 (6 bases). From germline, CDR1 is MNHGY and CDR2 SAAAGT. This CDR3 has 15 residues. V gave up 10 bases and J gave up 1 base, with 19 bases separating them. In DNA, the CDR3 is TGTGCCATCAGAGGGGGGGTAGGGGCGAACACTGAAGCTTTCTTT. Translating gives CAIRGGVGANTEAFF.

V and J are TRBV11-3 and TRBJ1-2; 8 nucleotides line up with TRBD1. The germline V gene has CDR1 SGHNT and CDR2 YENEEA. This CDR3 is 16 amino acids long. The junction had 14 bases not matched to a gene; V was cut back by 4 bases and J by 7 bases. The CDR3 DNA reads as TGTGCCAGCAGCTCGAGTACCCCCCAGGGGGCAAGTGGCTACACCTTC. Its protein is CASSSSTPQGASGYTF.

This clone was observed a handful of times. The genes are TRBV11-3 and TRBJ2-5, with D possibly matching TRBD2 (5 bases). V lost 1 base to trimming and J lost 1 base, with 10 bases between them. CDR3 length equals 15 residues. CDR1 and CDR2 from the germline V gene are SGHNT and YENEEA. The CDR3 loop reads CASSLGPSSQETQYF. DNA of the CDR3: TGTGCCAGCAGCTTAGGACCTAGCAGCCAAGAGACCCAGTACTTC.

The chain carries TRBV11-3 and TRBJ2-3; 7 nucleotides match TRBD2. The CDR3 has 17 residues. Germline CDR1 reads SGHNT; CDR2 reads YENEEA. V lost 2 bases, J lost 1 base, and 9 bases stayed unmatched. CDR3 in amino acids: CASSLTTGGRRTDTQYF. In DNA form, the CDR3 reads TGTGCCAGCAGCTTAACGACGGGCGGGAGACGCACAGATACGCAGTATTTT.

The V gene is TRBV6-8, the J gene TRBJ2-1; D possibly corresponds to TRBD2 (5 bases). V lost 6 bases and J lost 9, with 15 bases in between. The CDR3 sequence is 13 residues long. Germline CDR1 and CDR2: MNHGY and SAAAGT. CDR3 DNA sequence: TGTGCCAGCAGCCCAAATACTAGAGGTGAGCAGTTCTTC. Amino acid sequence: CASSPNTRGEQFF.

V and J are TRBV19 and TRBJ1-6; perhaps TRBD1 as D (6 bases). Germline lookup yields CDR1 LNHDA and CDR2 SQIVND (reference sequence). V was cut by 3 bases and J by 0 bases, with 12 bases left in between. The CDR3 sequence is 17 residues long. Here the CDR3 reads CASSIRGTGSYNSPLHF. DNA for the CDR3: TGTGCCAGTAGTATCAGGGGAACCGGCTCCTATAATTCACCCCTCCACTTT.

This clone turned up a few times. The chain is built from TRBV11-3 and TRBJ1-6, with D unclear. Germline CDR1 reads SGHNT; CDR2 reads YENEEA. The CDR3 extends over 15 amino acids. Trimming pared 4 bases from V and 8 bases from J, leaving 15 bases between. The CDR3 DNA is TGTGCCAGCAGCTCAGACGCAGGTTATTATTCACCCCTCCACTTT. Translating gives CASSSDAGYYSPLHF.